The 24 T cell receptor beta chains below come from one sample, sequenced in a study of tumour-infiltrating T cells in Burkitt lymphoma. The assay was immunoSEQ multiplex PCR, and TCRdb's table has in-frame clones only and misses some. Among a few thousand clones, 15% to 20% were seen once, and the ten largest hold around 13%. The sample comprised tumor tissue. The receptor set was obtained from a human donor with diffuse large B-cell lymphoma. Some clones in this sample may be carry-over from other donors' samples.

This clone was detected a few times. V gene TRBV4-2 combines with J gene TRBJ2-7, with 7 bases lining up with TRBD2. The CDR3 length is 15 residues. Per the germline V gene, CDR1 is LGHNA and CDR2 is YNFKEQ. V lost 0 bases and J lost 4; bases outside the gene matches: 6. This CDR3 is CASSQEQRGVYEQYF. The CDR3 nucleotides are TGTGCCAGCAGCCAAGAACAACGGGGGGTTTACGAGCAGTACTTC.

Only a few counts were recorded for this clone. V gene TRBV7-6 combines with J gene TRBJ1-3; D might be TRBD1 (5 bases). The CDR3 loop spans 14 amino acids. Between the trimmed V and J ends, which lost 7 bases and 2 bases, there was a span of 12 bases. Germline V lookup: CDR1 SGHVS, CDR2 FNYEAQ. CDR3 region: CASTPGGAGNTIYF. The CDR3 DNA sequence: TGTGCCAGCACCCCGGGGGGGGCTGGAAACACCATATATTTT.

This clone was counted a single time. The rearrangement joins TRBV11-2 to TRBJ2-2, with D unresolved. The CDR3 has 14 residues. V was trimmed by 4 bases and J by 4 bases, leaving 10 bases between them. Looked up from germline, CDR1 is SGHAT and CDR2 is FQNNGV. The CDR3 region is CASSSPYVTGELFF. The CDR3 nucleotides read TGTGCCAGCAGCTCCCCCTATGTCACCGGGGAGCTGTTTTTT.

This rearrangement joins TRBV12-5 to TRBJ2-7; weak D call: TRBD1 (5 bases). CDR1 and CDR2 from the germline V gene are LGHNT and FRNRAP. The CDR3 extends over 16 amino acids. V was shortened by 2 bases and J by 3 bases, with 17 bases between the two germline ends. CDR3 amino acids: CASGLIPGGRVYEQYF. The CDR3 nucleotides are TGTGCTAGTGGTTTGATCCCCGGCGGCAGGGTCTACGAGCAGTACTTC.

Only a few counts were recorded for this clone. The CDR3 loop reads CASSVEPGSGQPQHF. The CDR3 DNA reads as TGTGCCAGCAGCGTAGAACCAGGGTCAGGGCAGCCCCAGCATTTT. The chain carries TRBV9 and TRBJ1-5; D perhaps matches TRBD1 (5 bases). Trimming cost V 0 bases and J 7 bases, with 14 bases left between them. Germline V gene data show CDR1 as SGDLS and CDR2 as YYNGEE. The CDR3 extends over 15 amino acids. Full variable domain (missing parts from reference TRBV9 and TRBJ1-5): DSGVTQTPKHLITATGQRVTLRCSPRSGDLSVYWYQQSLDQGLQFLIQYYNGEERAKGNILERFSAQQFPDLHSELNLSSLELGDSALYFCASSVEPGSGQPQHFGDGTRLSIL.

As DNA, the CDR3 is TGTGCCACCAGCAGAGATGCAGGGACGGGTGAAGCTTTCTTT. Protein sequence: CATSRDAGTGEAFF. The chain has TRBV15 and TRBJ1-1, with D possibly being TRBD1 (5 bases). The CDR3 loop spans 14 amino acids. The V and J ends lost 0 bases and 7 bases respectively, with 12 bases between them. In germline, CDR1 is LNHNV, CDR2 YYDKDF (reference sequence). The full variable domain, its missing parts supplied by reference TRBV15 and TRBJ1-1, is DAMVIQNPRYQVTQFGKPVTLSCSQTLNHNVMYWYQQKSSQAPKLLFHYYDKDFNNEADTPDNFQSRRPNTSFCFLDIRSPGLGDTAMYLCATSRDAGTGEAFFGQGTRLTVV.

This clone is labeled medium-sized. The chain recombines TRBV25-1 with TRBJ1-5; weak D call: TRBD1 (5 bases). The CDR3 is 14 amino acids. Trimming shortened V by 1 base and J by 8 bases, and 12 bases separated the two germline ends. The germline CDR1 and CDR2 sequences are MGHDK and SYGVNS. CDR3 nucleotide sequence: TGTGCCAGCAGTGAATGGGGGGAGGTTAAGCCCCAGCATTTT. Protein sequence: CASSEWGEVKPQHF.

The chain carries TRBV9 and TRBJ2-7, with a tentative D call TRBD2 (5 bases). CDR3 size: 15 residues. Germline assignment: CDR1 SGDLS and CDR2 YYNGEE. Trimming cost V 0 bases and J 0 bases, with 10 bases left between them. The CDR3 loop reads CASSVGGHSSYEQYF. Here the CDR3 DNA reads TGTGCCAGCAGCGTAGGCGGGCATAGCTCCTACGAGCAGTACTTC.

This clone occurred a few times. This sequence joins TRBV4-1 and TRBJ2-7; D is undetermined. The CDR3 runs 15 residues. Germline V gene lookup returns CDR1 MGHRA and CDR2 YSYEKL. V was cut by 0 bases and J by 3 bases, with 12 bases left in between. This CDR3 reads CASSQEHGGYYEQYF. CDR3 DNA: TGCGCCAGCAGCCAAGAGCATGGCGGTTACTACGAGCAGTACTTC.

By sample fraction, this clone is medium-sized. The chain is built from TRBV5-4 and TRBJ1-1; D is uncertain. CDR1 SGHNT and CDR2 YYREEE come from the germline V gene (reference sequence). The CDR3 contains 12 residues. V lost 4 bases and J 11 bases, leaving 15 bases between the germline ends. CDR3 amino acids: CASSALMEDAFF. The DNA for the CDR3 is TGTGCCAGCAGCGCATTAATGGAGGATGCTTTCTTT.

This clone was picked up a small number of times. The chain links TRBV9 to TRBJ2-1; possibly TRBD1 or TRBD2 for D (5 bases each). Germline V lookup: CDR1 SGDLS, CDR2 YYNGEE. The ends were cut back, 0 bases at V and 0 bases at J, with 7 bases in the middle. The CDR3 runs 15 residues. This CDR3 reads CASSVGGGSYNEQFF. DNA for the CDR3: TGTGCCAGCAGCGTAGGTGGGGGCTCCTACAATGAGCAGTTCTTC.

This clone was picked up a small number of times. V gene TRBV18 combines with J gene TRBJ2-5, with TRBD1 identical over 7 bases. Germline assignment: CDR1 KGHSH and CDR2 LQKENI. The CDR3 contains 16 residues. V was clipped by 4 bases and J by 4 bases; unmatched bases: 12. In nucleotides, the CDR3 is TGTGCCAGCTCACTCGGGGAGCGGTCAGGGGGAGAGACCCAGTACTTC. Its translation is CASSLGERSGGETQYF.

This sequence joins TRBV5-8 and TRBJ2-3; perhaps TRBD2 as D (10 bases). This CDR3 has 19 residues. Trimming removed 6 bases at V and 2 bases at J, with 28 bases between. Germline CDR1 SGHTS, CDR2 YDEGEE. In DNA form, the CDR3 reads TGTGCCAGCATCCCGGGACAGGGTAGCGGGAGGACCTTCACAGATACGCAGTATTTT. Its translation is CASIPGQGSGRTFTDTQYF.

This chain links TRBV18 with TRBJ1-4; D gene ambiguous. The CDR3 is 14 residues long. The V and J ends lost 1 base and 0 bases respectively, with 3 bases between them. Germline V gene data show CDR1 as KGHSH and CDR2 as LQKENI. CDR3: CASSPQATNEKLFF. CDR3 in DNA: TGTGCCAGCTCACCACAGGCAACTAATGAAAAACTGTTTTTT.

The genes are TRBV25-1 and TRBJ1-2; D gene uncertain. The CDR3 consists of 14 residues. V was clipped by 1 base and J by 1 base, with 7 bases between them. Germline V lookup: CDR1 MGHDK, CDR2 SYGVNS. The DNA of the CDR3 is TGTGCCAGCAGTGAATCGGGCATTAACTATGGCTACACCTTC. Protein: CASSESGINYGYTF.

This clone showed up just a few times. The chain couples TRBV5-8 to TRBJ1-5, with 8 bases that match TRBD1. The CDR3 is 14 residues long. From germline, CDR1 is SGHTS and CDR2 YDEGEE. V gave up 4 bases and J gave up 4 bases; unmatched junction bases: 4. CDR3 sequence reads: CASSTRTGNQPQHF. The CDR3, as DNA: TGTGCCAGCAGCACCAGGACAGGGAATCAGCCCCAGCATTTT.

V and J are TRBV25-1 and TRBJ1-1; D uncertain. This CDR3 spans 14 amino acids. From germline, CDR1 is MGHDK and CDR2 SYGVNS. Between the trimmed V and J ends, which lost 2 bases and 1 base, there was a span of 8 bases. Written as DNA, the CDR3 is TGTGCCAGCAGTGAAGCCCGAGGGAACACTGAAGCTTTCTTT. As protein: CASSEARGNTEAFF. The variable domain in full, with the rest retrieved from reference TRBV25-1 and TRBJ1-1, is EADIYQTPRYLVIGTGKKITLECSQTMGHDKMYWYQQDPGMELHLIHYSYGVNSTEKGDLSSESTVSRIRTEHFPLTLESARPSHTSQYLCASSEARGNTEAFFGQGTRLTVV.

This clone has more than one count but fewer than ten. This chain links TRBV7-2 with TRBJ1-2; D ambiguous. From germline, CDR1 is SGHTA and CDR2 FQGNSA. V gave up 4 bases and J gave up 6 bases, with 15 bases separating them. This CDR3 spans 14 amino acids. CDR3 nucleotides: TGTGCCAGCAGCTCCTTTCGGGATATCAATGGCTACACCTTC. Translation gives CASSSFRDINGYTF.

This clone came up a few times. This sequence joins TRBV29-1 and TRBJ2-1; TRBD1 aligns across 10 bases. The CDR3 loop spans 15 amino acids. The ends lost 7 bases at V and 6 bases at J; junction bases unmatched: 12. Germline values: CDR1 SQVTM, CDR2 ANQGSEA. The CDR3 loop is CSALGSTGGFNEQFF. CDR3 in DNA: TGCAGCGCCCTGGGTTCGACAGGGGGCTTCAATGAGCAGTTCTTC.

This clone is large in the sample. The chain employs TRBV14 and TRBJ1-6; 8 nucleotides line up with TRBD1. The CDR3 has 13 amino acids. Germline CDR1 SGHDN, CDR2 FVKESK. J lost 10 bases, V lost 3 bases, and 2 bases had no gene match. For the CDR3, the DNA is TGTGCCAGCAGCCAGACAGGGGAATCACCCCTCCACTTT. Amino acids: CASSQTGESPLHF. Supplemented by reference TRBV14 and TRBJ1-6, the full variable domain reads EAGVTQFPSHSVIEKGQTVTLRCDPISGHDNLYWYRRVMGKEIKFLLHFVKESKQDESGMPNNRFLAERTGGTYSTLKVQPAELEDSGVYFCASSQTGESPLHFGNGTRLTVT.

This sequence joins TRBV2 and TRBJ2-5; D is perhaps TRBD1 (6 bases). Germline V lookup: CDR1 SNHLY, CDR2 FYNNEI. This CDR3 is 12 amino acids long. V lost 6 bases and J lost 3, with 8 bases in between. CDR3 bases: TGTGCCAGCAGGAACAGGGAAGAGACCCAGTACTTC. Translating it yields CASRNREETQYF.

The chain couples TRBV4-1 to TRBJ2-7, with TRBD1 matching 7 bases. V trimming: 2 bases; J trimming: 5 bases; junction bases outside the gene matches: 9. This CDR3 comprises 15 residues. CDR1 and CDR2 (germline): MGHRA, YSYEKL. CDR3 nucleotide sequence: TGCGCCAGCAGCCAAACAACAGGGGAAGGCGACGAGCAGTACTTC. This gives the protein CASSQTTGEGDEQYF.

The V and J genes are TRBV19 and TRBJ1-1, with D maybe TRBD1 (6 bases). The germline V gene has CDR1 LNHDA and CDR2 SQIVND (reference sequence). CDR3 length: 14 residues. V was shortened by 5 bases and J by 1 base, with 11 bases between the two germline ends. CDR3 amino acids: CASSPGQRNTEAFF. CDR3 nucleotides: TGTGCCAGTAGTCCGGGACAACGGAACACTGAAGCTTTCTTT.

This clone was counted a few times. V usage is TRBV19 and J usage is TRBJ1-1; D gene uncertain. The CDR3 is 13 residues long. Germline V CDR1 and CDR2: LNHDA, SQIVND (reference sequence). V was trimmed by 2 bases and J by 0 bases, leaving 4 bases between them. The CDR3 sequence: CASSIWMNTEAFF. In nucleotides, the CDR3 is TGTGCCAGTAGTATATGGATGAACACTGAAGCTTTCTTT. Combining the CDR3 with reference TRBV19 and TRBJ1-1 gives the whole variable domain DGGITQSPKYLFRKEGQNVTLSCEQNLNHDAMYWYRQDPGQGLRLIYYSQIVNDFQKGDIAEGYSVSREKKESFPLTVTSAQKNPTAFYLCASSIWMNTEAFFGQGTRLTVV.